This T cell receptor (beta chain) stems from a study of cytomegalovirus exposure and HLA in healthy donors (TCRdb year 2017). Notes on the research overall: According to an earlier analysis of 587 of the donors, roughly 180 million T cells yielded 90 million to 130 million unique TCR beta sequences and about 300 Gb of sequence data. Approximately 300 gigabases of sequencing data and approximately 92 million unique TCR sequences made up an early release that covered 500 to 650 HLA-typed donors. Of the 300 to 500 genotyped donors, 80% to 90% were placed in the genetic ancestry cluster associated with self-reported Caucasian donors. The study aimed to test whether cataloging public T cell receptors could reveal signatures of past pathogen exposure. The study profiled the T cell repertoires of about 640 subjects by immunosequencing and related them to cytomegalovirus serostatus. Along with the approximately 670-subject first cohort, a separate validation cohort of 120 different subjects was used. The study combined high-throughput TCR immunosequencing, statistical association of individual TCRs with disease status, and machine learning to predict cytomegalovirus infection status. To study patterns of TCR occurrence, a later analysis re-analyzed previously published TCR beta repertoires from 666 donors and added high-resolution HLA genotyping. Rather than using new phenotypic data, the later analysis identified candidate immune exposures from TCR beta sequences and from how often those sequences occurred across donors. An earlier analysis of around 540 of the donors applied high-throughput TCR beta sequencing to assess whether each TCR beta V gene segment acted as functional or pseudogenic. Donor age, sex, ethnicity and CMV serostatus were collected together with the repertoire data. In a later genetic analysis, genome-wide SNP genotypes for about 65% of the roughly 700 donors were used, and that subset was treated as a discovery cohort. All discovery cohort repertoires had been generated on a single sequencing platform. Class I and class II HLA loci were covered by the typing at four-digit resolution. The number of donors typed differed by locus, with roughly 620-630 for A, B, C, DRB1 and DQB1, more than 500 for DQA1, 606 for DPA1, and over 400 for DPB1. Four to six DR-DQ haplotypes were handled as single units for association and clustering, since linkage in the cohort was strong. Among 398 genotyped donors of the cohort, an average of approximately 240,000 unique TCR beta nucleotide sequences were sequenced per donor, around 20% of them non-productive.

The library was obtained by the immunoSEQ multiplex PCR assay. For the multiplex PCR, a mixture combining 60 forward primers for TCR Vbeta segments and 13 reverse primers for TCR Jbeta segments was used. The CDR3 region of rearranged TCR beta genes was amplified from genomic DNA by a multiplex PCR assay. The Illumina HiSeq System was used to sequence the amplified TCR beta libraries as 87-base-pair reads. For the original study's pipeline: A later analysis tallied about 77 million unique TCR beta chains across the roughly 610 repertoires, and approximately 11 million of those chains were shared by two or more donors. A nearest-neighbor algorithm error-corrected the raw reads and collapsed the reads into unique sequences, merging closely related sequences to remove PCR and sequencing errors. CDR3 sequences were aligned to IMGT reference sequences to assign V, D and J gene segments. Each retained sequence needed at least a six-nucleotide match to both a V gene segment and a J gene segment. Rearrangements were called productive when the CDR3 lacked stop codons and stayed in frame with V and J; all others were non-productive. Following IMGT convention, CDR3 was defined as the stretch from the second conserved V-encoded cysteine to the conserved J-encoded phenylalanine. The earlier analysis of about 560 of the donors excluded any sequence lacking an unambiguous match to a single V gene segment. An earlier analysis of a few hundred of the donors called V segments functional above 56.7% productive rearrangements and segregating when the between-donor standard deviation exceeded 5%. A statistical classification framework was built to diagnose cytomegalovirus status from the catalog of TCR beta chain sequences. In a later analysis, V and J genes were assigned by comparing TCR nucleotide sequences against IMGT/GENE-DB human TR gene sequences. In a later analysis, CDR3 sequences and most-parsimonious VDJ recombination scenarios were assigned using the TCRdist pipeline. In a later analysis, every TCR beta chain was defined by the combination of its CDR3 amino acid sequence and its V-gene family, and reads without a unique V-gene family were dropped. In a later analysis, approximately 640 highly shared, low-generation-probability nucleotide sequences were removed to address suspected cross-contamination and a sequencing artifact. For each public chain, a later analysis derived a clonal expansion index from normalized ranks of inferred template counts within each repertoire. In a later analysis, generation probabilities were computed with a VDJ recombination model fitted to out-of-frame rearrangements, and the resulting probabilities were checked against IGoR. Hypergeometric tests were used in a later analysis to score TCR-TCR, TCR-HLA and TCR-CMV co-occurrence, with a repertoire-size bias correction applied to the TCR pairs. False discovery rates were estimated in a later analysis by permuting HLA or CMV assignments 20 times. A later analysis grouped co-occurring TCRs with DBSCAN, adding TCRdist sequence similarity when clustering within HLA-allele-positive subsets. Repertoires with fewer than 30,000 or more than 120,000 public chains were left out of co-occurrence clustering, as were about five repertoires with anomalous nucleotide sharing. TCRdb stores this immuneACCESS table with in-frame sequences only. Part of the clones is absent; in the studies checked, under half of the shortfall reflects unresolved V genes, and no reason is known for the rest. That table gives V, J and clone size, and the DNA gave D and trimming. The sample data list around 170,000 clones, and approximately 79% of these were observed just once. The ten largest clones take up approximately 6.3% of the sample.

The cohort consisted of 666 healthy bone marrow donors. All cohort members were sampled while nominally healthy, although unrecorded immune exposures were likely present. The donor was CMV seropositive and was included in the group of 250 to 350 seropositive cohort members. Every donor gave a peripheral blood sample, and the peripheral blood mononuclear cells from that sample were used for TCR beta sequencing. Genomic DNA was extracted from the blood cell samples with the Qiagen DNeasy Blood Extraction Kit. V is pruned by 0 bases and J by 4 bases, leaving 5 bases of the junction without a gene match. The CDR3 measures 19 amino acids from cysteine to phenylalanine. Only the CDR3 portion is preserved as DNA: 57 bases, with reading frame beginning at the first base. CDR1 and CDR2, per the germline V gene, are MGHRA and YSYEKL. The study at large found these results: Linkage disequilibrium might explain the correlated functional status among segregating V segments, but an unknown experimental factor could not be excluded. A further reported finding was that TCR beta sequences accurately predicted the HLA-A and HLA-B alleles for most subjects in the first cohort. For the cohort, immune exposure information was limited to CMV serostatus. The sequencing pipeline was judged likely to have produced a cluster of highly shared sequence variants as a technical artifact. Broadly in line with IMGT annotations, most TCR beta V segments showed up in productive rearrangements about 87% or about 30% of the time in an earlier analysis of a few hundred of the donors. In the study, 150 to 200 TCR beta chains were listed as associated with cytomegalovirus. A later analysis found that HLA-associated TCR beta chains were more clonally expanded and had lower generation probabilities than equally common non-associated chains. Because HLA typing was unavailable for some donors at each locus, only the typed subset was used in association tests. Compared with the 666-donor mean, donors in an Asian-associated ancestry cluster had fewer N-insertions in productive TCRs, according to a later genetic analysis. Across donors, most TCR sequences were observed very rarely, whereas some public TCRs were present in many individuals. Presence/absence analyses assumed roughly uniform sequencing depth across donors, an assumption that may not hold. The cohort was sequenced for TCR beta chains only, and without alpha or paired-chain data the features that could be detected were limited. The classifier was reported to diagnose cytomegalovirus status with high specificity and sensitivity in both the original cohort and the validation cohort. Strong co-occurrence of HLA alleles, especially DR and DQ, made assigning TCR associations to individual alleles difficult. In vitro tests confirmed that three of the cytomegalovirus-associated TCR beta chains recognize cytomegalovirus antigens. Specific HLA alleles were associated with 15,000 to 20,000 TCR beta sequences at a false discovery rate of 0.05 in a later analysis. According to the authors, the approach could potentially be generalized to other disease states and immunological phenotypes. Some IMGT-functional V segments, including TRBV6-2 and TRBV6-3, could not be told apart with the 87-base-pair reads, so those segments were excluded. In a later genetic analysis, a missense DCLRE1C variant was associated with V-gene and J-gene trimming of TCR beta chains, and the association was replicated in an independent cohort. About 15 rarely observed V segments, including chromosome 9 orphons, were excluded from the earlier analysis of some 590 of the donors because counts were too low. In a later analysis, most CMV-associated TCR beta chains were found to appear HLA-restricted, with HLA associations seemingly driven largely by CMV exposure. A later analysis found that TCR association rates varied across HLA loci, with DRB1 alleles showing the most associated TCRs and HLA-C alleles the fewest. According to a later analysis, parvovirus B19, influenza, CMV and Epstein-Barr virus appeared linked to several top co-occurrence clusters.

With regard to this clone: No antigen is known for it. There are no base qualities to consult, and no much larger clone falls within one base.

The source of this sequence is a man aged 40-49 years in good health and CMV-seropositive. The rearrangement joined TRBV4-1 to TRBJ2-2, with 16 bases matching TRBD2. The sample taken for sequencing was PBMCs. DNA sequence: TGCGCCAGCAGCCAAGAAGGGACTAGCGGGGGGGTTGGCACCGGGGAGCTGTTTTTT. It is translated as CASSQEGTSGGVGTGELFF.